Below, 17 T cell receptor beta chains from the same sample are listed, as sequenced in a study of CD4 and CD8 cells across lung adenocarcinoma regions. Each CDR3 protein is one row after TCRdb ran MiXCR on the PCR reads. The table shows approximately 24,000 distinct CDR3 sequences, with roughly half occurring only once. Sequencing was carried out using CD8+ T cells from the center of a lung tumor. The receptors originated from a male donor with lung adenocarcinoma. The CD4 and CD8 labels of this study may be unreliable.

This clonotype appeared a single time. The junction differs from germline at one of its ends, possibly a read error. The V call is TRBV27, the J call TRBJ2-6; 7 bases are shared with TRBD1. The CDR3 contains 18 residues. The germline gives CDR1 MNHEY, CDR2 SMNVEV (reference sequence). The CDR3 sequence is CASSPPPGQSPGSNVQSF. The CDR3 DNA is TGTGCCAGCAGTCCCCCCCCGGGACAGAGCCCGGGCTCCAACGTCCAGTCCTTC.

This clonotype occurred a few times. The chain is built from TRBV27 and TRBJ2-5, with D tentatively TRBD1 (6 bases). Gene TRBJ2-7 matches the end of the DNA better, so the J call may be wrong. The CDR3 consists of 16 residues. Germline CDR1 MNHEY, CDR2 SMNVEV (reference sequence). The CDR3 sequence is CASSLSTGTTVYEQYF. The CDR3 bases are TGTGCCAGCAGTTTATCCACCGGGACAACGGTCTACGAGCAGTACTTC.

This chain links TRBV20-1 with TRBJ2-1; 9 bases are shared with TRBD1. The germline V gene has CDR1 DFQATT and CDR2 SNEGSKA (reference sequence). The V and J ends lost 1 base and 10 bases, in that order; junction bases with no gene match: 5. This CDR3 is 13 amino acids long. CDR3 sequence: CSARVDRGYEQFF. CDR3 DNA: TGCAGTGCTAGAGTGGACAGGGGCTACGAGCAGTTCTTC.

The chain is built from TRBV12-3 or TRBV12-4 and TRBJ2-3, with 8 positions matching TRBD2. Losses at the gene ends were 3 bases for V and 4 bases for J; bases not matched to a gene: 15. The CDR3 sequence is 18 residues long. CDR3 bases: TGTGCCAGCAGTTTCGTGGGAGCGGGGGTAGGTGCCCCAGATACGCAGTATTTT. Translating gives CASSFVGAGVGAPDTQYF.

The rearrangement links TRBV10-1 to TRBJ2-3; 10 bases line up with TRBD2. The junction had 6 bases not matched to a gene; V was cut back by 4 bases and J by 2 bases. CDR1 and CDR2 (germline): WNHNN, SYGVQD (reference sequence). The CDR3 has 16 amino acids. CDR3 sequence: CASSAIAGGDTDTQYF. CDR3 nucleotides: TGCGCCAGCAGTGCGATAGCGGGAGGAGACACAGATACGCAGTATTTT.

On this clonotype itself: Sequence at one end of the junction differs from germline and may be a read error. The chain couples TRBV7-7 to TRBJ2-5; D is unresolved. Germline values: CDR1 SSHAT, CDR2 FNYEAQ (reference sequence). The CDR3 runs 15 residues. In nucleotides, the CDR3 is TGTGCTAGCAGCTTATCCTATCAGCCCCCCGAGACCCAGTACTTC. Encoded protein: CASSLSYQPPETQYF.

On this clonotype: Germline and junction disagree at one end, which may indicate a read error. The CDR3 DNA sequence: TGTGCCAGCACGGGGCTGCCCACCAAAGATACGCAGTATTTC. Translation: CASTGLPTKDTQYF. The rearrangement uses TRBV6-1 and TRBJ2-3, with D perhaps given as TRBD1 or TRBD2 (5 bases each). The CDR3 totals 14 residues. The germline V gene has CDR1 MNHNS and CDR2 SASEGT.

This clonotype appeared once. The chain links TRBV3-1 to TRBJ1-1; perhaps TRBD1 as D (6 bases). Germline CDR1 is LGHDT and CDR2 is YNNKEL (reference sequence). This CDR3 is built from 15 residues. V was clipped by 2 bases and J by 8 bases, with 18 bases between them. The CDR3 DNA is TGTGCCAGCAGCCAAACTGCCGGGCACCAGGGGGAAGCTTTCTTT. Translation gives CASSQTAGHQGEAFF. Combining the CDR3 with reference TRBV3-1 and TRBJ1-1 gives the whole variable domain DTAVSQTPKYLVTQMGNDKSIKCEQNLGHDTMYWYKQDSKKFLKIMFSYNNKELIINETVPNRFSPKSPDKAHLNLHINSLELGDSAVYFCASSQTAGHQGEAFFGQGTRLTVV.

The chain links TRBV4-1 to TRBJ2-3; possible D gene TRBD1, 7 bases. The tail of the sequence fits TRBJ2-7 better, so the J call may be wrong. CDR3 length: 15 residues. Germline V CDR1 and CDR2: MGHRA, YSYEKL. The DNA of the CDR3 is TGCGCCGGGGGGCTAGGGGGCCTTGGCAAAGATACGCAGTACTTC. Its protein product is CAGGLGGLGKDTQYF.

Only one count was recorded for this clonotype. The germline gene is not matched at one end of the junction; a read error may be the cause. This chain joins TRBV6-1 and TRBJ2-4; tentatively, D is TRBD1 or TRBD2 (5 bases each). The CDR3 length is 14 residues. Germline loops: CDR1 MNHNS, CDR2 SASEGT. DNA of the CDR3: TGTGCGAGCAGGGAGACCGTAGCCAAAGACATTCAGTACTTC. This gives the protein CASRETVAKDIQYF.

This clonotype is classed as medium-sized. J is TRBJ2-1 and V is TRBV27; 8 nucleotides match TRBD1. TRBJ2-7 matches the DNA end more closely, so the J call is doubtful. CDR1 is MNHEY, CDR2 SMNVEV, per germline (reference sequence). The CDR3 is made up of 16 amino acids. The CDR3 bases are TGTGCCAGCAGTTTTTACCCAGGGGGCCCCGAGTCCGAGCAGTACTTC. Translation gives CASSFYPGGPESEQYF.

A remark on this clonotype: A read error is likely, as this CDR3 ends without the conserved phenylalanine or tryptophan. The DNA is omitted, as the CDR3 cannot be located on it reliably, and the CDR3 follows TCRdb's listing. The chain carries TRBV6-1 and TRBJ2-1; TRBD1, the table's D call, lacks a check against the DNA. Looked up from germline, CDR1 is MNHNS and CDR2 is SASEGT. The CDR3 numbers 10 amino acids, ends counted. The CDR3 reads CASSSLSRVP.

Only a few counts were recorded for this clonotype. The rearrangement uses TRBV11-2 and TRBJ2-7; D could derive from TRBD1 or TRBD2 (6 bases each). The CDR3 contains 18 residues. Looked up from germline, CDR1 is SGHAT and CDR2 is FQNNGV. V lost 4 bases and J lost 2, with 24 bases in between. The CDR3 is CASSSGTRPWDSAYEQYF. DNA for the CDR3: TGTGCCAGCAGCTCTGGGACAAGGCCCTGGGACTCTGCCTACGAGCAGTACTTC.

This chain joins TRBV6-1 and TRBJ2-4; the D gene is possibly TRBD1 (6 bases). The DNA matches TRBJ2-3 better at its end, which makes the J call doubtful. This CDR3 contains 16 residues. Germline V gene data show CDR1 as MNHNS and CDR2 as SASEGT. CDR3 residues: CASRETWAVGTNAQYF. The CDR3 coding sequence is TGTGCCAGCAGGGAAACGTGGGCTGTCGGGACAAATGCGCAGTATTTT.

This clonotype has at least ten counts. The chain combines TRBV6-1 with TRBJ1-5, with D possibly TRBD1 on 5 matching bases. Germline CDR1 and CDR2: MNHNS and SASEGT. Between the trimmed V and J ends, which lost 4 bases and 2 bases, there was a span of 6 bases. The CDR3 runs to 13 residues. The CDR3 sequence is CASSAGGNQPQHF. CDR3 nucleotides: TGTGCCAGCAGTGCGGGGGGCAATCAGCCCCAGCATTTT.

This clonotype appeared many times. CDR3 protein: CATRQGQYNSPLHF. The CDR3 DNA follows: TGTGCCACCAGACAGGGGCAATATAATTCACCCCTCCACTTT. The chain uses TRBV6-1 and TRBJ1-6; 8 nucleotides match TRBD1. This CDR3 has 14 residues. The V segment lost 10 bases and the J segment 4 bases; nucleotides outside the gene matches: 6. Germline V gene sequence: CDR1 MNHNS, CDR2 SASEGT.

The chain links TRBV6-1 to TRBJ2-1; perhaps TRBD2 as D (5 bases). Trimming took 5 bases from V and 4 from J, leaving 12 bases between them. This CDR3 region has 14 residues. CDR1 and CDR2 from the germline V gene are MNHNS and SASEGT. This CDR3 reads CASSTATGYNEQFF. The CDR3 DNA follows: TGTGCCAGCAGTACCGCAACGGGGTACAATGAGCAGTTCTTC.